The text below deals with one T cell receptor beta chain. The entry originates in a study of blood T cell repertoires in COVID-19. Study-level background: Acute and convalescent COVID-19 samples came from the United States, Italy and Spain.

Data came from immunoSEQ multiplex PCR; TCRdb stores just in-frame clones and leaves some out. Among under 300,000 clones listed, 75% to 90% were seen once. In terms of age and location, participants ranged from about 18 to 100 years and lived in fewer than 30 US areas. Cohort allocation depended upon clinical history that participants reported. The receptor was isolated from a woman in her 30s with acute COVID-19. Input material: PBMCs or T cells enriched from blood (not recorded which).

The CDR3 protein is CSVGQGIKTQYF. CDR3 DNA: TGCAGCGTAGGACAGGGGATAAAGACCCAGTACTTC. The chain joins TRBV29-1 to TRBJ2-5; 9 bases match TRBD1. The J segment lost 6 bases and the V segment lost 6 bases, leaving 5 bases of the junction unmatched. Germline CDR1 reads SQVTM; CDR2 reads ANQGSEA. The CDR3 is 12 residues long.